Listed below are T cell receptor beta chains from one sample, sequenced in a study of early T cells in non-severe SARS-CoV-2 infection. MiXCR, applied by TCRdb to the 5' RACE reads, yields one record per CDR3 protein. Of just under 65,000 distinct CDR3 sequences detected, 5.9% appear once; the ten largest clones hold about 3.6%. The sample here was whole blood, taken at baseline. The source of these receptors is an adult who was a healthcare worker with PCR-confirmed SARS-CoV-2 infection or an uninfected control (not recorded which). Each CDR3 is given with its conserved first and last residue. The order of the fields is V gene, J gene, D gene, clone size, CDR3 DNA, CDR3 protein. A D gene is named only where the DNA matches it firmly. Only some rows state a clone size, as once, few, many or a class for expanded clones.

v_call: TRBV6-1
j_call: TRBJ2-7
d_call: TRBD1
clone_size: medium-sized
cdr3_nt: TGTGCCAGCAGTGAAGAGGGGACAGGGCTACACGAGCAGTACTTC
cdr3_aa: CASSEEGTGLHEQYF

v_call: TRBV12-3/TRBV12-4
j_call: TRBJ2-5
d_call: TRBD1
clone_size: few
cdr3_nt: TGTGCCAGCAGGGGGACAGGCCAAGAGACCCAGTACTTC
cdr3_aa: CASRGTGQETQYF

v_call: TRBV19
j_call: TRBJ2-1
d_call: TRBD2
clone_size: many
cdr3_nt: TGTGCCAGTAGTATAGGATCTAGCGGGAGTAAGAACGAGCAGTTCTTC
cdr3_aa: CASSIGSSGSKNEQFF

v_call: TRBV20-1
j_call: TRBJ2-1
d_call: TRBD1
clone_size: -
cdr3_nt: TGCAGTGGGATCGGCAGGGGGTCCAATGAGCAGTTCTTC
cdr3_aa: CSGIGRGSNEQFF

v_call: TRBV12-3/TRBV12-4
j_call: TRBJ2-3
d_call: TRBD1
clone_size: many
cdr3_nt: TGTGCCAGCAGGGGACAGTCGGGCACAGATACGCAGTATTTT
cdr3_aa: CASRGQSGTDTQYF

v_call: TRBV27
j_call: TRBJ1-5
d_call: TRBD1
clone_size: -
cdr3_nt: TGTGCCAGCAGTAGCGGACAGGGTAATCAGCCCCAGCATTTT
cdr3_aa: CASSSGQGNQPQHF

v_call: TRBV20-1
j_call: TRBJ2-3
d_call: TRBD2
clone_size: -
cdr3_nt: TGCAGTGCTGCGGGGCGGGAGGGTCTCACAGATACGCAGTATTTT
cdr3_aa: CSAAGREGLTDTQYF

v_call: TRBV19
j_call: TRBJ2-7
d_call: -
clone_size: many
cdr3_nt: TGTGCCAGTAGTATGCCGGGGTTGCGCTACGAGCAGTACTTC
cdr3_aa: CASSMPGLRYEQYF

v_call: TRBV6-6
j_call: TRBJ1-3
d_call: -
clone_size: few
cdr3_nt: TGTGCCAGCAACAGGGACTCTGGAAACACCATATATTTT
cdr3_aa: CASNRDSGNTIYF

v_call: TRBV20-1
j_call: TRBJ2-7
d_call: -
clone_size: -
cdr3_nt: TGCAGTGCTAGAGCCTTACCCAGGGACGTGTACGAGCAGTACTTC
cdr3_aa: CSARALPRDVYEQYF

v_call: TRBV13
j_call: TRBJ1-1
d_call: -
clone_size: -
cdr3_nt: TGTGCCAGCAGCTTAGGGAGGGGTATAGACACTGAAGCTTTCTTT
cdr3_aa: CASSLGRGIDTEAFF

v_call: TRBV5-6
j_call: TRBJ2-7
d_call: -
clone_size: few
cdr3_nt: TGTGCCAGCAGCTTGCTCGGGACACCTGACTCCTACGAGCAGTACTTC
cdr3_aa: CASSLLGTPDSYEQYF

v_call: TRBV18
j_call: TRBJ1-3
d_call: -
clone_size: -
cdr3_nt: TGTGCCAGCTCACCTCAAGGGATAATGTCTGGAAACACCATATATTTT
cdr3_aa: CASSPQGIMSGNTIYF

v_call: TRBV5-1
j_call: TRBJ2-3
d_call: -
clone_size: many
cdr3_nt: TGCGCCAGCAGCGTCAGCACAGATACGCAGTATTTT
cdr3_aa: CASSVSTDTQYF

v_call: TRBV6-2/TRBV6-3
j_call: TRBJ2-7
d_call: -
clone_size: -
cdr3_nt: TGTGCCAGCAGTTACTCGGATAACTACGAGCAGTACTTC
cdr3_aa: CASSYSDNYEQYF

v_call: TRBV5-5
j_call: TRBJ1-1
d_call: -
clone_size: many
cdr3_nt: TGTGCCAGCAGCTTGGGTACGGATAACACTGAAGCTTTCTTT
cdr3_aa: CASSLGTDNTEAFF

v_call: TRBV6-2/TRBV6-3
j_call: TRBJ1-4
d_call: -
clone_size: few
cdr3_nt: TGTGCCAGCAGAAACGACGCAACTAATGAAAAACTGTTTTTT
cdr3_aa: CASRNDATNEKLFF

v_call: TRBV2
j_call: TRBJ2-2
d_call: -
clone_size: -
cdr3_nt: TGTGCCAGCACCAATTCGAGGTTCCTGAACACCGGGGAGCTGTTTTTT
cdr3_aa: CASTNSRFLNTGELFF

v_call: TRBV28
j_call: TRBJ2-5
d_call: -
clone_size: many
cdr3_nt: TGTGCCAGCAGTTTCGGAGAGACCCAGTACTTC
cdr3_aa: CASSFGETQYF

v_call: TRBV4-1
j_call: TRBJ2-5
d_call: -
clone_size: many
cdr3_nt: TGCGCCAGCAGCCCCCGCGAGCTCCAAGAGACCCAGTACTTC
cdr3_aa: CASSPRELQETQYF

v_call: TRBV29-1
j_call: TRBJ1-1
d_call: TRBD1
clone_size: many
cdr3_nt: TGCAGCGTTGTGAGTGGGACAGCGAACACTGAAGCTTTCTTT
cdr3_aa: CSVVSGTANTEAFF

v_call: TRBV28
j_call: TRBJ2-1
d_call: -
clone_size: few
cdr3_nt: TGTGCCAGCAGTTCGGGATCCTACAATGAGCAGTTCTTC
cdr3_aa: CASSSGSYNEQFF

v_call: TRBV12-3/TRBV12-4
j_call: TRBJ1-1
d_call: -
clone_size: many
cdr3_nt: TGTGCCAGCGGAAACACTGAAGCTTTCTTT
cdr3_aa: CASGNTEAFF

v_call: TRBV24-1
j_call: TRBJ2-3
d_call: -
clone_size: -
cdr3_nt: TGTGCCACCAGTGATTGGACCAGCGAGGGAGATACGCAGTATTTT
cdr3_aa: CATSDWTSEGDTQYF

v_call: TRBV7-8
j_call: TRBJ2-7
d_call: TRBD1
clone_size: many
cdr3_nt: TGTGCCAGCAGCCTAGGACAGGACCGAACCTACGAGCAGTACTTC
cdr3_aa: CASSLGQDRTYEQYF

v_call: TRBV3-1
j_call: TRBJ2-3
d_call: -
clone_size: many
cdr3_nt: TGTGCCAGCAGCCAAGAGGGCGCGCGGCCGGGGGATACGCAGTATTTT
cdr3_aa: CASSQEGARPGDTQYF

v_call: TRBV28
j_call: TRBJ2-1
d_call: -
clone_size: -
cdr3_nt: TGTGCCAGCCCCCTGGGGCGGTACATGAATGAGCAGTTCTTC
cdr3_aa: CASPLGRYMNEQFF

v_call: TRBV5-1
j_call: TRBJ1-3
d_call: -
clone_size: -
cdr3_nt: TGCGCCAGCAGCTTGGAAGGTAGTAGTGGAAACACCATATATTTT
cdr3_aa: CASSLEGSSGNTIYF

v_call: TRBV6-5
j_call: TRBJ2-5
d_call: TRBD2
clone_size: few
cdr3_nt: TGTGCCAGCAGTTACGGACTAGCGGGAGTCGAGACCCAGTACTTC
cdr3_aa: CASSYGLAGVETQYF